This T cell receptor (beta chain) was obtained from a study of blood T cell repertoires in COVID-19. Repertoires were generated with immunoSEQ multiplex PCR, while TCRdb's copy carries only in-frame clones and drops some. The table includes about 330,000 clones, over 75% detected once. This CDR3 has 14 amino acids. Trimming at V came to 6 bases and at J to 3 bases, leaving 4 bases not matched to a gene. CDR1 SNHLY and CDR2 FYNNEI come from the germline V gene. The sample comprised PBMCs or T cells enriched from blood (not recorded which). The receptor comes from a woman between 18 and 29 years old who had recovered from COVID-19. This sequence joins TRBV2 and TRBJ1-1, with 10 positions matching TRBD1. The CDR3 DNA reads TGTGCCAGCAGGGACAGGGGGGTGGACACTGAAGCTTTCTTT. Its translation is CASRDRGVDTEAFF.